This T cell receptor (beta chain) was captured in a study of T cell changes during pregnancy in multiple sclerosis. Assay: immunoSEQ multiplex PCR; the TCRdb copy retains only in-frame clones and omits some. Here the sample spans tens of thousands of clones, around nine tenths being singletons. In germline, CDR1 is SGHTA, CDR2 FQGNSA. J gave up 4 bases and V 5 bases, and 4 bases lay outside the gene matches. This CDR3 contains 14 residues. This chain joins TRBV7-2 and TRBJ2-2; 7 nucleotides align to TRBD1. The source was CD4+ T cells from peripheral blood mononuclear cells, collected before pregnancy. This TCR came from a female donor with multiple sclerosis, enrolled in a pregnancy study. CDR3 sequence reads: CASSTDRVTGELFF. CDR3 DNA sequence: TGTGCCAGCAGCACCGACAGGGTCACCGGGGAGCTGTTTTTT.